The subject of this entry is one TCR beta chain. The CDR3 runs 12 residues. Germline V gene sequence: CDR1 GTSNPN, CDR2 SVGIG (reference sequence). V lost 3 bases to trimming and J lost 11 bases, with 16 bases between them. This sample is part of a study of blood T cell repertoires in COVID-19. Repertoires were generated with immunoSEQ multiplex PCR, while TCRdb's copy carries only in-frame clones and drops some. This table holds fewer than 80,000 clones, around three quarters found once. The genes are TRBV30 and TRBJ1-1; tentatively, D is TRBD1 (5 bases). This clonotype originated in a human donor in a cohort sampled during active COVID-19. The source material was peripheral blood. CDR3 in amino acids: CAWSENGGLAFF. The CDR3 DNA is TGTGCCTGGAGCGAGAACGGGGGTTTGGCTTTCTTT.